The next 8 T cell receptor beta chains were all read from a single sample in a study of T cell responses to AZD1222 COVID-19 vaccine. Profiled with immunoSEQ multiplex PCR; TCRdb holds only in-frame clones, not every one. The table lists roughly 180,000 clones, about 91% of them singletons, with 1.5% to 2% in the top ten. The source was peripheral blood, collected on day 0 of AZD1222 vaccination. These receptors were obtained from an adult in good health.

The J gene is TRBJ2-6, the V gene TRBV5-1, with D uncertain. This CDR3 region has 13 residues. Trimming left V 5 bases short and J 2 bases short, with 5 bases between. Germline lookup yields CDR1 SGHRS and CDR2 YFSETQ. The CDR3 protein is CASRVAGANVLTF. As DNA, the CDR3 is TGCGCCAGCAGGGTGGCTGGGGCCAACGTCCTGACTTTC.

This sequence joins TRBV4-3 and TRBJ1-2; tentatively, D is TRBD1 (6 bases). V was pared by 0 bases and J by 4 bases, with 15 bases between. The CDR3 has 16 amino acids. The germline gives CDR1 LGHNA, CDR2 YSLEER. CDR3 loop: CASSQDLQGNLYGYTF. CDR3 DNA: TGCGCCAGCAGCCAAGATCTTCAGGGGAACCTCTATGGCTACACCTTC.

This clone showed up just once. The J gene is TRBJ1-2, the V gene TRBV6-5, with a possible D match to TRBD1 (6 bases). This CDR3 has 15 residues. The germline CDR1 and CDR2 sequences are MNHEY and SVGAGI. Trimming left V 0 bases short and J 0 bases short, with 8 bases between. CDR3 in amino acids: CASSYSRGANYGYTF. The CDR3 DNA follows: TGTGCCAGCAGTTACTCGAGGGGGGCTAACTATGGCTACACCTTC.

This chain connects TRBV30 to TRBJ2-7, with TRBD1 matching 9 bases. The CDR3 contains 15 residues. V lost 2 bases to trimming and J lost 7 bases; unmatched junction nucleotides: 12. From germline, CDR1 is GTSNPN and CDR2 SVGIG (reference sequence). The CDR3 DNA reads as TGTGCCTGGAGTTATGCCGGGACAGGGCCGCGTGAGCAGTACTTC. This codes for CAWSYAGTGPREQYF.

This chain uses TRBV7-9 with TRBJ1-2; 10 bases align to TRBD1. Germline assignment: CDR1 SEHNR and CDR2 FQNEAQ (reference sequence). Losses at the gene ends were 5 bases for V and 3 bases for J; bases not matched to a gene: 9. This CDR3 contains 16 residues. DNA for the CDR3: TGTGCCAGCAGCCGGCCGGGACAGGGGTTGGACTATGGCTACACCTTC. Translating gives CASSRPGQGLDYGYTF.

The chain has TRBV28 and TRBJ1-1, with 7 bases lining up with TRBD1. This CDR3 has 13 residues. CDR1 MDHEN and CDR2 SYDVKM come from the germline V gene. V was pared by 6 bases and J by 0 bases, with 1 base of the junction left unmatched. Here the CDR3 reads CASRTGMNTEAFF. The CDR3 DNA reads as TGTGCCAGCAGGACAGGGATGAACACTGAAGCTTTCTTT. Full variable domain (rest looked up from reference TRBV28 and TRBJ1-1): DVKVTQSSRYLVKRTGEKVFLECVQDMDHENMFWYRQDPGLGLRLIYFSYDVKMKEKGDIPEGYSVSREKKERFSLILESASTNQTSMYLCASRTGMNTEAFFGQGTRLTVV.

V and J are TRBV27 and TRBJ1-2; TRBD1 might be the D (5 bases). Germline values: CDR1 MNHEY, CDR2 SMNVEV (reference sequence). The CDR3 spans 16 residues. Trimming removed 5 bases from V and 4 bases from J, with 20 bases in between. This CDR3 is CASSPSRQGFGYGYTF. For the CDR3, the DNA is TGTGCCAGCAGTCCTTCGAGGCAGGGATTCGGCTATGGCTACACCTTC.

This clone was observed a handful of times. The gene calls are TRBV7-3 and TRBJ2-1, with D perhaps being TRBD1 or TRBD2 (5 bases each). Deletions cut 3 bases from V and 8 bases from J, with 14 bases between. The CDR3 is made up of 14 amino acids. CDR1 and CDR2 from the germline V gene are SGHTA and FQGTGA. Here the CDR3 reads CASSFYGGRDEQFF. The CDR3 coding sequence is TGTGCCAGCAGCTTTTATGGGGGTAGGGATGAGCAGTTCTTC.